This T cell receptor (beta chain) was captured in a study of cytomegalovirus exposure and HLA in healthy donors. The PCR made use of 60 Vbeta and 13 Jbeta primers. Libraries were prepared by immunoSEQ multiplex PCR; TCRdb keeps only in-frame clonotypes and omits some of them. The sample includes nearly 100,000 clones, over 8% of them seen just once. This clone was seen ten or more times. Its antigen is unidentified. Study-wide results and caveats: TCR beta sequences reportedly predicted most subjects' HLA-A and HLA-B alleles accurately.

Germline-derived CDR1 and CDR2 are MNHNS and SASEGT. This CDR3 contains 14 residues. J lost 9 bases, V lost 6 bases, and 10 bases had no gene match. The chain joins TRBV6-1 to TRBJ1-5, with 8 bases lining up with TRBD1. The clonotype was recovered from a man aged 45-65 years in good health and CMV-seropositive. The sequenced material came from PBMCs. The CDR3 coding sequence is TGTGCCAGCAGCGGACAGGGTTACTCGGGGCCCCAGCATTTT. Protein: CASSGQGYSGPQHF.